This note documents a single T cell receptor (beta chain) sequence. Its antigen is not known. The data stem from a study of cytomegalovirus exposure and HLA in healthy donors. Study outcomes and limitations: Later analysis reportedly placed an Asian-associated ancestry cluster below the roughly 670-donor mean in N-insertions. The classifier, whose performance was assessed in both the original and validation cohorts, reportedly diagnosed cytomegalovirus status with high specificity and sensitivity.

CDR1 and CDR2 from the germline V gene are MNHEY and SMNVEV (reference sequence). V shed 6 bases and J shed 0 bases, with 6 bases lying between them. The CDR3 covers 13 residues. The study ran its PCR with 60 Vbeta and 13 Jbeta primers. Method: immunoSEQ multiplex PCR; TCRdb's copy keeps in-frame clones and lacks some. In the table there are 150,000 to 200,000 clones, around 77% of which are singletons. This TCR was sampled from a man aged 60 to 69 in good health and CMV-seronegative. This chain uses TRBV27 with TRBJ1-3; unclear D gene. Material: PBMCs. The CDR3 sequence is CASREHSGNTIYF. Here the CDR3 DNA reads TGTGCCAGCAGGGAGCACTCTGGAAACACCATATATTTT.